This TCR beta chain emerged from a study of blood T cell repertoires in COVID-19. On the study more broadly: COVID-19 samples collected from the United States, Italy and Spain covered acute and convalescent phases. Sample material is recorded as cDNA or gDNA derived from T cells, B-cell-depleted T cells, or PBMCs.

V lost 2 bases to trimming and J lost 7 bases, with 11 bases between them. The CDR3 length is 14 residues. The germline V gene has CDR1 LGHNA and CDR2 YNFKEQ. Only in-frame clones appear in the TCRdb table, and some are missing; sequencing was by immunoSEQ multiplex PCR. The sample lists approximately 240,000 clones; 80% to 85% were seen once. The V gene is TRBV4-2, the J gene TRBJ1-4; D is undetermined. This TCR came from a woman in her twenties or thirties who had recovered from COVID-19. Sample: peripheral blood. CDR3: CASSQTRAVEKLFF. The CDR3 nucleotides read TGTGCCAGCAGCCAAACGAGGGCTGTTGAAAAACTGTTTTTT.